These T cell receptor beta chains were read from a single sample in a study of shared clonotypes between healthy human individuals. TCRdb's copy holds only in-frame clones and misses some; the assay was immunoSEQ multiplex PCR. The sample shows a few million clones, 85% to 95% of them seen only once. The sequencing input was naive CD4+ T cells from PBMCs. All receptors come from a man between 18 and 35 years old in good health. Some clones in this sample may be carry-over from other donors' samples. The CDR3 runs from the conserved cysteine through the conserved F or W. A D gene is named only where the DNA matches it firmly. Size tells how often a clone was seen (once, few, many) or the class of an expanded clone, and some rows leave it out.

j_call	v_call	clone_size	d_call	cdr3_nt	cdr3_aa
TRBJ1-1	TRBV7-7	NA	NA	TGTGCCAGCAGCCGTGACAGTAACACTGAAGCTTTCTTT	CASSRDSNTEAFF
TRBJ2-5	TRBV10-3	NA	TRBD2	TGTGCCATTAGGACTAGCGGGAGTGGAGAGACCCAGTACTTC	CAIRTSGSGETQYF
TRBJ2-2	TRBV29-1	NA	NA	TGCAGCGTTAAGGGTCGGAACACCGGGGAGCTGTTTTTT	CSVKGRNTGELFF
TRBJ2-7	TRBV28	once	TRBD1	TGTGCCAGCAGTTCCCCCGGACAGGGTATGACCTACGAGCAGTACTTC	CASSSPGQGMTYEQYF
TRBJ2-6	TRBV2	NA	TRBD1	TGTGCCAGCAGTGAGACAGGGGCCGCGATAGGGGCCAACGTCCTGACTTTC	CASSETGAAIGANVLTF
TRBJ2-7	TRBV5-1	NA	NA	TGCGCCAGCAGCTTGGAGGGCCTCGCCTACGAGCAGTACTTC	CASSLEGLAYEQYF
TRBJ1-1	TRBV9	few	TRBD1	TGTGCCAGCAGCGTCGGACAGGGAGACACTGAAGCTTTCTTT	CASSVGQGDTEAFF
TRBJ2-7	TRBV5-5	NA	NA	TGTGCCAGCAGCTTGGGTACAGAAATATTTATCTCCTACGAGCAGTACTTC	CASSLGTEIFISYEQYF
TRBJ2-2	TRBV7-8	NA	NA	TGTGCCAGCAGCTTTAATACAAACACCGGGGAGCTGTTTTTT	CASSFNTNTGELFF
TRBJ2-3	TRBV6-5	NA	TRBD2	TGTGCCAGCAGTTACGCACTAGCGGGAACAGATACGCAGTATTTT	CASSYALAGTDTQYF
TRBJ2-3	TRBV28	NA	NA	TGTGCCAGCAGCCGACGGGACTGGGACACAGATACGCAGTATTTT	CASSRRDWDTDTQYF
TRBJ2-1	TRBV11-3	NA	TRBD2	TGTGCCAGCAGCTTAGACGGACTAGCGGGATACAATGAGCAGTTCTTC	CASSLDGLAGYNEQFF
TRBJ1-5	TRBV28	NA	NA	TGTGCCAGCAGTCCACAAGCGGGACGGAATCAGCCCCAGCATTTT	CASSPQAGRNQPQHF
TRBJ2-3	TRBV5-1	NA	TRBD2	TGCGCCAGCAGCTTGCCTAGCGGTCTACTCACAGATACGCAGTATTTT	CASSLPSGLLTDTQYF
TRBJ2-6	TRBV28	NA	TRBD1	TGTGCCATACACAGGGGTTCTGGGGCCAACGTCCTGACTTTC	CAIHRGSGANVLTF
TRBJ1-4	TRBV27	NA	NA	TGTGCCAGCAGTACCCGGACGGGTGGGACTAATGAAAAACTGTTTTTT	CASSTRTGGTNEKLFF
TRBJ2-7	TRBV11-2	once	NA	TGTGCCAGCAGCTTTCTGGCTGGGGGGGAGCAGTACTTC	CASSFLAGGEQYF
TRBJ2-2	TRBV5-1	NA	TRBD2	TGCGCCAGCAGCCCGACTAGCGGGAGTGCCGGGGAGCTGTTTTTT	CASSPTSGSAGELFF
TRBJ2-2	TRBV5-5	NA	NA	TGTGCCAGCAGCTTGGTGGCCGCCGGGGAGCTGTTTTTT	CASSLVAAGELFF
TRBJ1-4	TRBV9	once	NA	TGTGCCAGCAGCGTAGGTGGGATTTCAACTAATGAAAAACTGTTTTTT	CASSVGGISTNEKLFF
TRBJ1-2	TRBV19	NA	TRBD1	TGTGCCAGTAGTATAACCCTGGGACAGAACTATGGCTACACCTTC	CASSITLGQNYGYTF
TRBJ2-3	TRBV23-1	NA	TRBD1	TGCGCCAGCAGTCGCACAGGGGGCTCTAGCACAGATACGCAGTATTTT	CASSRTGGSSTDTQYF
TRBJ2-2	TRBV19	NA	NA	TGTGCCAGTAGTATAGGGGGATCCGGGGAGCTGTTTTTT	CASSIGGSGELFF
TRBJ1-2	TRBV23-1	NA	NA	TGCGCCAGTCTATTGGTAGGGACTCACTTCAAGGGCTATGGCTACACCTTC	CASLLVGTHFKGYGYTF
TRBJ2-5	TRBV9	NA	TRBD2	TGTGCCAGCAGCGTAGAAGCGGGAGTCGGGGAGACCCAGTACTTC	CASSVEAGVGETQYF
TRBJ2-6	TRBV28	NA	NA	TGTGCCAGCAGTTTGTCTGGGGCCAACGTCCTGACTTTC	CASSLSGANVLTF
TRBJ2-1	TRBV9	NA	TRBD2	TGTGCCAGCAGCGCGGAGGGGACTAGCGCTTATGAGCAGTTCTTC	CASSAEGTSAYEQFF
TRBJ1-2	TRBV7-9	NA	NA	TGTGCCAGCAGCTTTTTTCCGGCGCTCTATGGCTACACCTTC	CASSFFPALYGYTF